This T cell receptor (beta chain) emerged from a study of OX40 agonist ivuxolimab in advanced cancers. Background on the study: The dose-escalation cohort had hepatocellular carcinoma, melanoma, renal cell or head and neck cancer.

As to this clone: The antigen remains undetermined.

The germline V and J ends were trimmed by 0 bases and 7 bases, with 8 bases remaining between them. Looked up from germline, CDR1 is SGHRS and CDR2 is YFSETQ. The length of the CDR3 is 14 residues. Broader study findings: In CD8+ T cells, expanded clones were on average more numerous than in CD4+. Among patients with partial responses at 0.1-3.0 mg/kg, clonal expansion was among the lowest. Antigen specificity remained undetermined for the expanded peripheral T cells.

Profiling relied on immunoSEQ multiplex PCR, and the TCRdb table lists in-frame clones only, not all of them. The table lists about 55,000 clones, around 86% of them singletons. The sequence derives from an adult with an advanced solid tumor such as melanoma, head and neck, liver or kidney cancer. Source: CD4+ or CD8+ T cells sorted from blood, taken in a trial of the OX40 agonist ivuxolimab. The rearrangement uses TRBV5-1 and TRBJ1-6; the D is unclear. CDR3 loop: CASSLARGNSPLHF. The CDR3 DNA reads TGCGCCAGCAGCTTGGCCCGAGGGAATTCACCCCTCCACTTT.